This T cell receptor (beta chain) was observed in a study of beta chain features in type 1 diabetes. The V end lost 4 bases, the J end lost 0 bases, and 7 bases lay between the germline ends. Germline CDR1 SGHRS, CDR2 YFSETQ. This CDR3 contains 13 residues. Expressed TCRB transcripts were sequenced after all isolated RNA was converted to cDNA. Some clones are missing from TCRdb's copy, which holds only in-frame ones; the method was immunoSEQ multiplex PCR. The sample includes 680,000 or so clones, about 16% of them seen just once. The rearrangement links TRBV5-1 to TRBJ1-1; tentative D call: TRBD1 (5 bases). Sample: naive CD4+ T cells from blood. The receptor's source is a man between 18 and 29 years old in good health. This CDR3 is CASSDSMNTEAFF. The CDR3 DNA sequence: TGCGCCAGCAGCGACAGCATGAACACTGAAGCTTTCTTT.